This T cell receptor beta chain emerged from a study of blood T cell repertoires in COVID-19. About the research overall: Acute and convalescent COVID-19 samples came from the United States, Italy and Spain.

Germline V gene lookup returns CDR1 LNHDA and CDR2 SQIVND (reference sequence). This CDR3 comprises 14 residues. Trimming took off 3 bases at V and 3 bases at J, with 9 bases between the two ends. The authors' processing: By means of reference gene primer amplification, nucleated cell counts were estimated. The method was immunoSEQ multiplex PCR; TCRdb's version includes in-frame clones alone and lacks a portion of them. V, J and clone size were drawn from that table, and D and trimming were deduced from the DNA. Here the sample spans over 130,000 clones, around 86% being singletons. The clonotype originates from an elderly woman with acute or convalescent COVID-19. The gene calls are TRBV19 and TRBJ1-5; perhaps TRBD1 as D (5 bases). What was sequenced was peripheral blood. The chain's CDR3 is CASSIGRANQPQHF. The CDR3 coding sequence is TGTGCCAGTAGTATCGGCAGGGCCAATCAGCCCCAGCATTTT.